The text below deals with one T cell receptor (beta chain). The germline V gene has CDR1 MNHNY and CDR2 SVGAGI (reference sequence). CDR3 length equals 12 residues. V gave up 8 bases and J gave up 6 bases, with 11 bases separating them. This specimen comes from a study of blood T cell repertoires in COVID-19. Study in general: Acute-phase and convalescent COVID-19 samples originated in the United States, Italy and Spain.

The authors' processing: The authors estimated nucleated cell counts from reference gene primer amplification. Libraries were prepared by immunoSEQ multiplex PCR; TCRdb keeps only in-frame clonotypes and omits some of them. V and J calls and clone size follow that table, whereas D and trimming were derived from the DNA. This sample yields about 52,000 clones, of which approximately 82% are seen a single time; under 7% belongs to the top ten. The chain couples TRBV6-6 to TRBJ1-5; D is possibly TRBD1 (5 bases). The TCR sequence derives from a man in his 70s with active COVID-19. The material sequenced was peripheral blood. CDR3 nucleotide sequence: TGTGCCAGCGCGGAGGGGCCTCAGCCCCAGCATTTT. Translated: CASAEGPQPQHF.